This T cell receptor (beta chain) came from a study of T cells in Graves' hyperthyroidism and ophthalmopathy. Amplified TCR beta CDR3 regions derived from RNA transcripts. The primer set for the first-round RT-PCR of the TCR CDR3 was HTBI. One entry per CDR3 protein, called by TCRdb with MiXCR from the multiplex PCR reads. The table has hundreds of thousands of distinct CDR3 sequences, nearly 45% seen once; the top ten hold roughly 6.5%. The table lists this clonotype with many counts. The antigen is unknown. Exclusion criteria comprised uncontrolled infection, other autoimmune disease, pregnancy or lactation. Study-level results: Ophthalmopathy prediction by the model preceded onset by a median about 6 months. Most clonotypes expanded in the thyroid (above 0.001) were also present in blood.

V shed 5 bases and J shed 7 bases, with 14 bases lying between them. CDR1 is SQVTM, CDR2 ANQGSEA, per germline. CDR3 size: 12 residues. The genes are TRBV29-1 and TRBJ1-2; D might be TRBD1 (5 bases). The specimen sequenced was peripheral blood or thyroid tissue (not recorded which). This clonotype was sampled from an adult man with Graves' disease, either hyperthyroidism or ophthalmopathy (not recorded which). DNA of the CDR3: TGCAGCGTTCACCAGGGAGGTTTTGGCTACACCTTC. Its protein is CSVHQGGFGYTF.